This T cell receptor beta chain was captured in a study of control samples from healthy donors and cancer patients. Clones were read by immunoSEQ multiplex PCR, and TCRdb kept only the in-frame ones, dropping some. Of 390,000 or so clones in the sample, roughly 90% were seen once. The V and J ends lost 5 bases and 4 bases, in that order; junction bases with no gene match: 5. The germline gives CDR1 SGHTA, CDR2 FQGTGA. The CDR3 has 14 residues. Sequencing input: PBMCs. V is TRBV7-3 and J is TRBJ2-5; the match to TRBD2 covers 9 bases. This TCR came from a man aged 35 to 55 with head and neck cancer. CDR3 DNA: TGTGCCAGCAGCCCAGGACTAGCGCGAGAGACCCAGTACTTC. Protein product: CASSPGLARETQYF.